This T cell receptor (beta chain) derives from a study of spatial heterogeneity in lung cancer. The wider study: Compared with alpha-chain sequences, beta-chain sequences were consistently detected in greater numbers. Study-wide findings and caveats: For expanded intratumoral alpha and beta TCRs, counts tracked tumor mutation counts. As ubiquitous and regional nonsynonymous mutations varied, counts of ubiquitous and regional expanded TCRs tracked them, respectively.

Regarding this clonotype: Its antigen is as yet unknown.

Via MiXCR, TCRdb re-called the 5' RACE reads, giving one row per CDR3 protein. The sample consists of 15,000 or so distinct CDR3 sequences, about 5% of them appearing once. Time point here: sample taken at primary tumor resection. Extraction of whole RNA from tumor, nontumor lung or frozen PBMC preceded unsorted sequencing. Per germline, CDR1 MNHEY and CDR2 SVGEGT. The CDR3 contains 13 residues. Trimming left V 6 bases short and J 0 bases short, with 6 bases between. The TCR comes from a male donor with early-stage non-small cell lung cancer. The chain employs TRBV6-2 or TRBV6-3 and TRBJ2-1, with a weak D call TRBD1 (6 bases). The sequencing used lung tumor tissue, collected at surgery. CDR3 nucleotides: TGTGCCAGCAGGGACAGCTCCTACAATGAGCAGTTCTTC. It yields the protein CASRDSSYNEQFF.